Following are 6 T cell receptor beta chains from one sample sequenced in a study of cytomegalovirus exposure and HLA in healthy donors. Primers for the PCR totalled 60 Vbeta and 13 Jbeta. TCRdb's copy holds only in-frame clones and misses some; the assay was immunoSEQ multiplex PCR. Among over 100,000 clones listed, 60% to 85% were seen once. Sample: PBMCs. The source is a woman in her twenties or thirties in good health and CMV-seropositive.

The chain employs TRBV28 and TRBJ1-5; D unclear. The germline V gene has CDR1 MDHEN and CDR2 SYDVKM. The ends were cut back, 5 bases at V and 5 bases at J, with 13 bases in the middle. The CDR3 has 14 amino acids. The CDR3 DNA follows: TGTGCCAGCAGTGAGGGAGGATGGGATCAGCCCCAGCATTTT. Translating it yields CASSEGGWDQPQHF.

The chain joins TRBV19 to TRBJ2-7; D remains unclear. The CDR3 sequence is 10 residues long. V lost 8 bases, J lost 4 bases, and 6 bases lay in between. Germline V lookup: CDR1 LNHDA, CDR2 SQIVND (reference sequence). In nucleotides, the CDR3 is TGTGCCAGTCAGTTTTACGAGCAGTACTTC. This codes for CASQFYEQYF.

This chain uses TRBV2 with TRBJ2-2, with 9 bases fitting TRBD1. This CDR3 has 16 amino acids. Germline assignment: CDR1 SNHLY and CDR2 FYNNEI. After removal of 4 bases from V and 5 bases from J, the junction contained 8 bases not matched to a gene. CDR3 region: CASSVRTGAQTGELFF. The CDR3 DNA follows: TGTGCCAGCAGTGTCCGGACAGGGGCTCAGACCGGGGAGCTGTTTTTT.

V is TRBV7-2 and J is TRBJ2-1; the match to TRBD1 covers 9 bases. Germline loops: CDR1 SGHTA, CDR2 FQGNSA. This CDR3 comprises 15 residues. After removal of 5 bases from V and 4 bases from J, the junction contained 6 bases not matched to a gene. The CDR3 reads CASSRDREFYNEQFF. CDR3 coding DNA: TGTGCCAGCAGCCGGGACAGGGAGTTTTACAATGAGCAGTTCTTC.

About this clone: Mismatch with germline at one junction end may stem from a read error. The chain joins TRBV4-1 to TRBJ2-7; D is unclear. Germline V gene data show CDR1 as MGHRA and CDR2 as YSYEKL. The CDR3 runs to 13 residues. The CDR3 sequence: CASSHTDPYGQYF. CDR3 coding DNA: TGCGCCAGCAGCCACACAGATCCCTACGGGCAGTACTTC.

The chain is built from TRBV2 and TRBJ1-1; D is uncertain. This CDR3 spans 13 amino acids. Trimming pared 4 bases from V and 1 base from J, leaving 7 bases between. Germline-derived CDR1 and CDR2 are SNHLY and FYNNEI. The CDR3 DNA is TGTGCCAGCAGTGGAACTTGGAACACTGAAGCTTTCTTT. This sequence encodes CASSGTWNTEAFF.